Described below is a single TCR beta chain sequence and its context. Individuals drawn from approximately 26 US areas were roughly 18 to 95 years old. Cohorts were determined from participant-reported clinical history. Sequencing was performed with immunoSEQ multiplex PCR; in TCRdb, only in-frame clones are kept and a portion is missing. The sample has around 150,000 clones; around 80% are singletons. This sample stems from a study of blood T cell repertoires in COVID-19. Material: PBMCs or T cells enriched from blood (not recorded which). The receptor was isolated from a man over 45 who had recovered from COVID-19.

DNA for the CDR3: TGTGCCAGCAGGGTGGGTAGCGGGTACGAGCAGTACTTC. Amino acid sequence: CASRVGSGYEQYF. This chain links TRBV25-1 with TRBJ2-7; 7 positions match TRBD2. The CDR3 sequence is 13 residues long. Per the germline V gene, CDR1 is MGHDK and CDR2 is SYGVNS. V was clipped by 6 bases and J by 4 bases; unmatched bases: 6.